Listed below are T cell receptor beta chains from one sample, sequenced in a study of graft-versus-host responses after intestinal transplantation. These receptors are not linked to any known antigen. Method: immunoSEQ multiplex PCR; TCRdb's copy keeps in-frame clones and lacks some. The sample lists tens of thousands of clones, roughly 90% seen once, with around 2.6% in the top ten. The material was unstimulated CD8+ T cells sorted from spleen or lymph node cells, obtained before intestinal transplant. The receptors were gathered from a human donor who received an intestinal transplant. Each CDR3 is given with its conserved first and last residue. The D gene is left open where the match is weak. Rows may omit the clone size; those that give it use once, few, many or a size class.

j_gene,abundance,v_gene,d_gene,CDR3nt,CDR3aa
TRBJ2-7,once,TRBV6-5,.,TGTGCCAGCAGTTCCACACACTGGGAGGTTGGGGACGAGCAGTACTTC,CASSSTHWEVGDEQYF
TRBJ2-1,.,TRBV6-5,.,TGTGCCAGCAGGCCGGGGAGCTCCTACAATGAGCAGTTCTTC,CASRPGSSYNEQFF
TRBJ2-7,.,TRBV28,TRBD2,TGTGCCAGCAGCTTAGGGACGACCTGGACTAGCGGGAGTGACTACGAGCAGTACTTC,CASSLGTTWTSGSDYEQYF
TRBJ2-1,.,TRBV6-1,.,TGTGCCAGCAGTGAAGTCTCTTGGGGCGCCTACAATGAGCAGTTCTTC,CASSEVSWGAYNEQFF
TRBJ1-2,few,TRBV7-3,TRBD1,TGCGCCAGCAGTCAAACAGGGGGTGGGCTCTATGGCTACACCTTC,CASSQTGGGLYGYTF
TRBJ2-7,.,TRBV7-9,TRBD2,TGTGCCAGCAGCTCCCTAGCGGGGGGCCCCCACGAGCAGTACTTC,CASSSLAGGPHEQYF
TRBJ2-3,.,TRBV7-9,.,TGTGCCAGCAGCTTAGTTATCAGGACAGAAAGCACAGATACGCAGTATTTT,CASSLVIRTESTDTQYF
TRBJ2-7,.,TRBV4-2,TRBD2,TGTGCCAGCAGCCAAGTACTAGCGGGAGATAACGAGCAGTACTTC,CASSQVLAGDNEQYF
TRBJ2-1,.,TRBV9,TRBD2,TGTGCCAGCAGCGCCCCCACTAGCGGGGAATCCTACAATGAGCAGTTCTTC,CASSAPTSGESYNEQFF
TRBJ2-1,.,TRBV4-1,.,TGCGCCAGCAGCCAAGATCCTAGTCAGGGTGTCTACAATGAGCAGTTCTTC,CASSQDPSQGVYNEQFF
TRBJ1-5,.,TRBV9,.,TGTGCCAGCAGCGTGGACAGTAGCAATCAGCCCCAGCATTTT,CASSVDSSNQPQHF
TRBJ1-1,.,TRBV6-6,.,TGTGCCAGCAGTTACGGCCTTATTTCCCCCTTTCAAGCTTTCTTT,CASSYGLISPFQAFF
TRBJ2-7,.,TRBV20-1,.,TGCAGTGCTCTCCCCCCGTACGAGCAGTACTTC,CSALPPYEQYF
TRBJ1-1,.,TRBV6-1,TRBD1,TGTGCCAGCGGCCCCGGGACAGGGGGCACTGAAGCTTTCTTT,CASGPGTGGTEAFF
TRBJ2-5,.,TRBV28,TRBD2,TGTGCCAGCAGCTCCTCGGGAGGACCCCAAGAGACCCAGTACTTC,CASSSSGGPQETQYF
TRBJ1-1,.,TRBV5-1,.,TGCGCCAGCAGCTTGGGTTTGACAGGCCAACGGGCTGAAGCTTTCTTT,CASSLGLTGQRAEAFF
TRBJ1-5,.,TRBV6-5,.,TGTGCCAGCAGTATCCAGGGTGCAGCGCCCCAGCATTTT,CASSIQGAAPQHF
TRBJ2-3,.,TRBV9,.,TGTGCCAGCAGCCCTCGACAGAGCCCCTTAAATACGCAGTATTTT,CASSPRQSPLNTQYF
TRBJ2-2,.,TRBV4-2,TRBD2,TGTGCCAGCAGCCAGGAACTAGCGGGAGAGGTCGGGGAGCTGTTTTTT,CASSQELAGEVGELFF
TRBJ2-3,.,TRBV27,TRBD2,TGTGCCAGCAGTTTATCTACGGGGGGGCGTGGAGATACGCAGTATTTT,CASSLSTGGRGDTQYF
TRBJ2-7,once,TRBV5-1,.,TGCGCCAGCAGCCCGTCGGGTTGGGGCCCGTTACGAGCCTACGAGCAGTACTTC,CASSPSGWGPLRAYEQYF
TRBJ1-1,.,TRBV7-6,TRBD1,TGTGCCAGCAGCTTAGGGGGGACAGGGGGACTGAACACTGAAGCTTTCTTT,CASSLGGTGGLNTEAFF
TRBJ2-1,.,TRBV7-9,.,TGTGCCAGCAGCCAGACAGGAACCGGACACAATGAGCAGTTCTTC,CASSQTGTGHNEQFF
TRBJ2-2,.,TRBV27,TRBD1,TGTGCCAGCAGCTATTCCCCCGCAGGGGGCAGCACCGGGGAGCTGTTTTTT,CASSYSPAGGSTGELFF
TRBJ2-5,.,TRBV7-3,.,TGTGCCTGCCGCGGTGGGACACCCATGGGGTTGAAGACCCAGTACTTC,CACRGGTPMGLKTQYF
TRBJ2-7,.,TRBV28,.,TGTGCCAGCAGTTTTAGCGACAGGTTCTACGAGCAGTACTTC,CASSFSDRFYEQYF
TRBJ1-5,few,TRBV6-5,.,TGTGCCAGCAGTTACTATCCGAATCAGCCCCAGCATTTT,CASSYYPNQPQHF
TRBJ2-7,.,TRBV7-9,.,TGTGCCAGCAGTTTAGGAGTAAACGAGCAGTACTTC,CASSLGVNEQYF
TRBJ2-7,.,TRBV5-1,.,TGCGCCAGCAGCCACCGACTTCACTACGAGCAGTACTTC,CASSHRLHYEQYF
TRBJ1-3,few,TRBV6-1,.,TGTGCCAGCAGTGAATGGGAGGGGTACGGAAACACCATATATTTT,CASSEWEGYGNTIYF
TRBJ1-6,.,TRBV15,.,TGTGCCACCAGCAGGGGGCGAGTCGAGGCCCTCCACTTT,CATSRGRVEALHF
TRBJ1-2,.,TRBV5-1,.,TGCGCCAGCAGCTTGCAGGGGTATGGCTACACCTTC,CASSLQGYGYTF
TRBJ2-4,.,TRBV9,TRBD1,TGTGCCAGCAGCGTAACGGTAGATTACGGGACAGATATAAACATTCAGTACTTC,CASSVTVDYGTDINIQYF
TRBJ2-7,.,TRBV28,TRBD2,TGTGCCAGCAGCCCCACACTCTACCGCCTAGCGGGAGGGCCGTTCTACGAGCAGTACTTC,CASSPTLYRLAGGPFYEQYF
TRBJ2-2,.,TRBV2,TRBD2,TGTGCCAGCAGAACTCACTTCGGACTAGCGGGAGGCGGGTACACCGGGGAGCTGTTTTTT,CASRTHFGLAGGGYTGELFF
TRBJ1-6,.,TRBV1,.,TGCACCAGCACGACAGTATATAATTCACCCCTCCACTTT,CTSTTVYNSPLHF
TRBJ1-5,.,TRBV5-6,TRBD1,TGTGCCAGCAGCTTGTACCAGGACAGGGTCAATCAGCCCCAGCATTTT,CASSLYQDRVNQPQHF
TRBJ1-5,.,TRBV5-1,.,TGCGCCAGCAGCTCAGGGGAAGGAGATCAGCCCCAGCATTTT,CASSSGEGDQPQHF
TRBJ2-3,.,TRBV5-1,.,TGCGCCAGCAGCTTGGTCGGTAGGGGTATAGATACGCAGTATTTT,CASSLVGRGIDTQYF
TRBJ1-2,.,TRBV18,.,TGTGCCAGCTCACCACGTACATCGCAGGGATTTGGCTATGGCTACACCTTC,CASSPRTSQGFGYGYTF
TRBJ2-3,.,TRBV27,.,TGTGCCAGCAGCCTCAGGCATCCTGGGGATACGCAGTATTTT,CASSLRHPGDTQYF
TRBJ2-7,.,TRBV7-7,.,TGTGCTAGCAGCCCACCCAGGGGTCCAACCGAGCAGTACTTC,CASSPPRGPTEQYF
TRBJ1-2,.,TRBV16,.,TGTGCCAGCACAAGATCGCCGGACGAGTCCCGCGGGCTTAACTATGGCTACACCTTC,CASTRSPDESRGLNYGYTF
TRBJ2-7,.,TRBV7-9,.,TGTGCCAGCGCTTCCACTTCAGGGGTCTACGAGCAGTACTTC,CASASTSGVYEQYF
TRBJ2-3,.,TRBV7-6,TRBD1,TGTGCCAGCAGCCGTTCCAAGGACAGGGCCGGTGTAGATACGCAGTATTTT,CASSRSKDRAGVDTQYF
TRBJ2-1,.,TRBV6-5,.,TGTGCCAGCAGTTACCCTACAGGGTTGGGATATGAGCAGTTCTTC,CASSYPTGLGYEQFF